Reported below is one T cell receptor beta chain. Antigen: not known. This specimen belongs to a study of cytomegalovirus exposure and HLA in healthy donors. Study findings and constraints: One variant, a missense change in DCLRE1C, was linked in a later analysis to TCR beta V- and J-gene trimming. Association of some 18,000 TCR beta sequences with HLA alleles was found at 0.05 false discovery rate in a later analysis. According to a later analysis, donors in an Asian-associated ancestry cluster reportedly had fewer N-insertions than the approximately 720-donor mean.

CDR1 and CDR2 (germline): MNHEY, SMNVEV (reference sequence). This CDR3 has 14 residues. The V gene lost 7 bases and the J gene lost 8 bases, with 17 bases spanning the gap. Primers included in the PCR were 60 Vbeta and 13 Jbeta primers. Sequencing used immunoSEQ multiplex PCR; TCRdb keeps in-frame clones, though not all of them. The data hold about 220,000 clones, with approximately 88% observed a single time. The clonotype was recovered from a boy younger than 10 in good health and CMV-seronegative. The V gene is TRBV27, the J gene TRBJ2-2; possible D gene TRBD1, 6 bases. Sequenced material: PBMCs. CDR3 protein: CASMTSWGPGELFF. The CDR3 DNA is TGTGCCAGCATGACCAGTTGGGGGCCTGGGGAGCTGTTTTTT.